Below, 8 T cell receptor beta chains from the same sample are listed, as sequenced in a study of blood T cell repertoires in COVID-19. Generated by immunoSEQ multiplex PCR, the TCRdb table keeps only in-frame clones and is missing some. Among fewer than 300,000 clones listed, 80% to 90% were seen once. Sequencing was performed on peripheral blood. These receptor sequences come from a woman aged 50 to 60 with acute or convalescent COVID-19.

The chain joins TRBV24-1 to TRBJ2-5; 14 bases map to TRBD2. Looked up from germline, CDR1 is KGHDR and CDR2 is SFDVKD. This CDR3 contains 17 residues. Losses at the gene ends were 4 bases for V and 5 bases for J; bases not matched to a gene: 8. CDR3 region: CATSDFGLAGGRETQYF. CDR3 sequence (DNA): TGTGCCACCAGTGACTTTGGACTAGCGGGGGGTCGGGAGACCCAGTACTTC.

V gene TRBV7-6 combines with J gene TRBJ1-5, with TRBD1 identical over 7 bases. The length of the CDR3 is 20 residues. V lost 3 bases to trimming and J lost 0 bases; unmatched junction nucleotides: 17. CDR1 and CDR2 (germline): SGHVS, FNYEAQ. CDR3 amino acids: CASSLLGQEDYYDSNQPQHF. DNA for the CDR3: TGTGCCAGCAGCTTGCTAGGACAGGAGGACTACTATGATAGCAATCAGCCCCAGCATTTT.

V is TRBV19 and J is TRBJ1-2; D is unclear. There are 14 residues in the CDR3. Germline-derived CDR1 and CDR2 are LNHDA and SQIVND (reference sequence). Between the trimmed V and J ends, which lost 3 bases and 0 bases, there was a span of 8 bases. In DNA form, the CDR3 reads TGTGCCAGTAGTATCGTTAATGCTAACTATGGCTACACCTTC. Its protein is CASSIVNANYGYTF.

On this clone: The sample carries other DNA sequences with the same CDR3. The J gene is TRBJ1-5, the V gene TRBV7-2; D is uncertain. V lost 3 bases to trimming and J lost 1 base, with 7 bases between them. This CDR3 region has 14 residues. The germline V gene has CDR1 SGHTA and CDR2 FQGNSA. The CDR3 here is CASSLDSSNQPQHF. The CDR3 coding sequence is TGTGCCAGCAGCTTGGACTCCAGCAATCAGCCCCAGCATTTT.

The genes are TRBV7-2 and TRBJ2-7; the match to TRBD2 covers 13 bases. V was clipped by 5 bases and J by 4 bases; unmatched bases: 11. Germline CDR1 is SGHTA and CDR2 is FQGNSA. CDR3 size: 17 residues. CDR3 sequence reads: CASSETSGRALGYEQYF. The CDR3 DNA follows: TGTGCCAGCAGCGAAACTAGCGGGAGGGCCTTAGGGTACGAGCAGTACTTC.

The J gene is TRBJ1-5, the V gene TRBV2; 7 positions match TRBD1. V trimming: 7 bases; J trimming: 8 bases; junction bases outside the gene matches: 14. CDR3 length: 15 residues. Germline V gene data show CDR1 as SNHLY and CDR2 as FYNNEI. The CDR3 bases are TGTGCCAGCATGACAGGAAGGGGGCTCGGCGAGCCCCAGCATTTT. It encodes CASMTGRGLGEPQHF.

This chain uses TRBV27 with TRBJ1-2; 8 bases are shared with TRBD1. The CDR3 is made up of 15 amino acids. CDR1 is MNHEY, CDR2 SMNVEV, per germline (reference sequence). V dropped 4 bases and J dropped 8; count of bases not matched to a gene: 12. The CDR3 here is CASSSTFQGAWGYTF. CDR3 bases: TGTGCCAGCAGTTCCACTTTTCAGGGGGCGTGGGGCTACACCTTC.

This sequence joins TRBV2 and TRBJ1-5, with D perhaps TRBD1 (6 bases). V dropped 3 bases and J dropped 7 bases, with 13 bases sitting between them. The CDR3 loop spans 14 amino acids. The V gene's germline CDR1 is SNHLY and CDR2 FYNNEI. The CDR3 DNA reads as TGTGCCAGCAGTGAGTCGACAGGACGCCAGCCCCAGCATTTT. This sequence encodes CASSESTGRQPQHF. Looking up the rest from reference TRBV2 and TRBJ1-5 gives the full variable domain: EPEVTQTPSHQVTQMGQEVILRCVPISNHLYFYWYRQILGQKVEFLVSFYNNEISEKSEIFDDQFSVERPDGSNFTLKIRSTKLEDSAMYFCASSESTGRQPQHFGDGTRLSIL.